This T cell receptor (beta chain) was captured in a study of cytomegalovirus exposure and HLA in healthy donors. Germline assignment: CDR1 MGHDK and CDR2 SYGVNS. V lost 5 bases and J lost 1, with 8 bases in between. This CDR3 is built from 13 residues. The PCR made use of 60 Vbeta and 13 Jbeta primers. Produced via immunoSEQ multiplex PCR; TCRdb's table is partial and in-frame only. The sample has roughly 54,000 clones; approximately 70% are singletons. This clone was seen a handful of times. The chain employs TRBV25-1 and TRBJ1-1; a weak D match, TRBD1 (5 bases). The TCR was taken from a woman aged 55-70 years in good health and CMV-seropositive. The sequenced material came from PBMCs. The CDR3 DNA is TGTGCCAGCAGTTCCACAGGGAACACTGAAGCTTTCTTT. This gives the protein CASSSTGNTEAFF.